This TCR beta chain stems from a study of cytomegalovirus exposure and HLA in healthy donors. General study results and limits: Earlier findings revealed that most TCR beta V segments proved productive either about 90% or about 30% of the time.

Turning to this clone: The antigen remains unidentified.

The PCR ran on 60 Vbeta and 13 Jbeta primers. Generated by immunoSEQ multiplex PCR, the TCRdb table keeps only in-frame clones and is missing some. The sample lists around 190,000 clones; about 9% were seen once. This CDR3 is built from 15 residues. V was pared by 2 bases and J by 9 bases, with 17 bases between. CDR1 SGHVS and CDR2 FNYEAQ come from the germline V gene. The chain couples TRBV7-6 to TRBJ2-1; tentatively, D is TRBD2 (5 bases). Sequenced input: PBMCs. This sequence was found in a woman aged 25 to 39 in good health and CMV-seropositive. CDR3 in amino acids: CASSLIQAGIGEQFF. CDR3 nucleotide sequence: TGTGCCAGCAGCTTAATCCAGGCGGGTATAGGTGAGCAGTTCTTC.